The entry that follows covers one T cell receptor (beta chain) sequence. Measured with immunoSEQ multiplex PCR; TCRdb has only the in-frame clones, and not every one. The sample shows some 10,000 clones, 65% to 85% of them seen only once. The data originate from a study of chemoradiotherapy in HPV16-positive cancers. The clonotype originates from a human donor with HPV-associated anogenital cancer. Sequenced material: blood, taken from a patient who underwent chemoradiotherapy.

The CDR3 DNA sequence: TGTGCCAGCAGTGTTACAGGGGACTATGGCTACACCTTC. This gives the protein CASSVTGDYGYTF. The J gene is TRBJ1-2, the V gene TRBV2; 7 bases line up with TRBD1. The CDR3 sequence is 13 residues long. Germline V gene data show CDR1 as SNHLY and CDR2 as FYNNEI. The V segment lost 4 bases and the J segment 3 bases; nucleotides outside the gene matches: 2.